These 30 T cell receptor beta chains came from one sample sequenced in a study of OX40 agonist ivuxolimab in advanced cancers. TCRdb keeps only in-frame clones here, not all; method: immunoSEQ multiplex PCR. The sample lists over 80,000 clones; approximately 87% were seen once. Sequences were derived from CD4+ or CD8+ T cells sorted from blood, sampled in a trial of the OX40 agonist ivuxolimab. These receptors were taken from an adult with an advanced solid tumor such as melanoma, head and neck, liver or kidney cancer.

The chain carries TRBV14 and TRBJ2-6; D unresolved. V shed 4 bases and J shed 0 bases, with 10 bases lying between them. The CDR3 sequence is 16 residues long. Germline V gene sequence: CDR1 SGHDN, CDR2 FVKESK. The CDR3 bases are TGTGCCAGCAGCCCGTTTTTTGGCTCTGGGGCCAACGTCCTGACTTTC. It is translated as CASSPFFGSGANVLTF.

CDR3 loop: CASSSGQEGFNTQYF. CDR3 DNA sequence: TGTGCCAGCAGTTCAGGACAGGAGGGGTTTAATACGCAGTATTTT. The chain carries TRBV27 and TRBJ2-3; the D gene is possibly TRBD1 (7 bases). The CDR3 is 15 residues long. Trimming took 4 bases from V and 7 from J, leaving 18 bases between them. The germline V gene has CDR1 MNHEY and CDR2 SMNVEV (reference sequence).

In this sample, this clone turned up once. The chain links TRBV5-1 to TRBJ1-5; no reliable D call. Germline V gene lookup returns CDR1 SGHRS and CDR2 YFSETQ. The CDR3 covers 20 residues. Trimming removed 3 bases at V and 2 bases at J, with 27 bases between. Written as DNA, the CDR3 is TGCGCCAGCAGCTCGTCGCTGGTGCGGGCACCAAGAACGGGCAATCAGCCCCAGCATTTT. This codes for CASSSSLVRAPRTGNQPQHF.

The chain links TRBV5-6 to TRBJ1-5, with 8 positions matching TRBD1. CDR1 and CDR2 (germline): SGHDT, YYEEEE. V lost 3 bases to trimming and J lost 0 bases; unmatched junction nucleotides: 11. The CDR3 has 18 residues. The CDR3 here is CASSSGDRGRYSNQPQHF. The CDR3 nucleotides are TGTGCCAGCAGCTCGGGAGACAGGGGAAGGTATAGCAATCAGCCCCAGCATTTT.

The chain uses TRBV5-1 and TRBJ1-3, with D uncertain. The CDR3 is 15 amino acids. The ends were cut back, 2 bases at V and 0 bases at J, with 9 bases in the middle. From germline, CDR1 is SGHRS and CDR2 YFSETQ. CDR3 bases: TGCGCCAGCAGCTTAACAGAGACCTCTGGAAACACCATATATTTT. This gives the protein CASSLTETSGNTIYF.

This chain connects TRBV6-5 to TRBJ2-3; TRBD2 matches at 8 bases. This CDR3 spans 13 amino acids. CDR1 is MNHEY, CDR2 SVGAGI, per germline. Unmatched junction bases numbered 6, after V lost 8 bases and J lost 5 bases. The CDR3 sequence is CASSGLVRDTQYF. The CDR3 region has the DNA TGTGCCAGCTCGGGACTAGTAAGAGATACGCAGTATTTT.

This rearrangement joins TRBV9 to TRBJ2-1; TRBD2 aligns across 8 bases. The CDR3 consists of 16 residues. V shed 1 base and J 4 bases; nucleotides not matched to a gene: 7. Germline V gives CDR1 SGDLS, CDR2 YYNGEE. The CDR3 region is CASSVMQAGAYNEQFF. The CDR3, as DNA: TGTGCCAGCAGCGTAATGCAAGCGGGAGCTTACAATGAGCAGTTCTTC.

The chain recombines TRBV4-1 with TRBJ2-5; D may be TRBD1 (5 bases). The CDR3 covers 14 residues. V shed 3 bases and J shed 2 bases, with 10 bases lying between them. The germline V gene encodes CDR1 MGHRA and CDR2 YSYEKL. The CDR3 region is CASSHQGIQETQYF. The CDR3 DNA sequence: TGCGCCAGCAGCCACCAGGGAATTCAAGAGACCCAGTACTTC.

CDR3 residues: CASSLGGTGAYEQYF. CDR3 nucleotides: TGTGCCAGCAGTCTAGGTGGGACAGGGGCCTACGAGCAGTACTTC. The rearrangement uses TRBV6-5 and TRBJ2-7, with 10 bases identical to TRBD1. V lost 5 bases and J lost 2; bases outside the gene matches: 6. The germline CDR1 and CDR2 sequences are MNHEY and SVGAGI. This CDR3 has 15 amino acids.

This chain uses TRBV30 with TRBJ2-1; the D gene is possibly TRBD1 (7 bases). Germline CDR1 is GTSNPN and CDR2 is SVGIG (reference sequence). CDR3 size: 16 residues. The V end lost 0 bases, the J end lost 0 bases, and 12 bases lay between the germline ends. The CDR3 reads CAWSVRGASSYNEQFF. The CDR3 DNA sequence: TGTGCCTGGAGTGTCAGGGGGGCTAGCTCCTACAATGAGCAGTTCTTC.

The chain recombines TRBV6-1 with TRBJ2-1; perhaps TRBD2 as D (5 bases). The CDR3 sequence is 13 residues long. The germline CDR1 and CDR2 sequences are MNHNS and SASEGT. V lost 7 bases and J 8 bases, leaving 15 bases between the germline ends. The CDR3 region is CASILTTPHEQFF. CDR3 sequence (DNA): TGTGCCAGCATCCTGACTACCCCCCATGAGCAGTTCTTC.

V and J are TRBV12-2 and TRBJ1-1. TRBV12-2 constitutes a pseudogene. The CDR3 extends over 19 amino acids. This CDR3 is CASRRRQLIVTRNKTEAFF. The CDR3 bases are TGTGCAAGTCGCCGTCGGCAGTTGATTGTTACCCGGAATAAAACTGAAGCTTTCTTT.

This clone was observed once. The gene calls are TRBV11-3 and TRBJ2-4; a weak D match, TRBD2 (6 bases). The CDR3 is 15 residues long. Trimming removed 5 bases from V and 9 bases from J, with 20 bases in between. CDR1 SGHNT and CDR2 YENEEA come from the germline V gene. CDR3 sequence: CASSKGTELFGIQYF. The CDR3 region has the DNA TGTGCCAGCAGCAAGGGGACTGAGTTATTTGGCATTCAGTACTTC.

The V gene is TRBV2, the J gene TRBJ2-5, with 8 bases matching TRBD2. The V gene's germline CDR1 is SNHLY and CDR2 FYNNEI. The CDR3 has 14 residues. V was clipped by 7 bases and J by 7 bases; unmatched bases: 11. CDR3 in amino acids: CASMLRGGRVTQYF. Here the CDR3 DNA reads TGTGCCAGCATGCTACGCGGGGGGCGGGTGACCCAGTACTTC.

The chain uses TRBV27 and TRBJ2-1; 8 nucleotides match TRBD2. The germline V gene has CDR1 MNHEY and CDR2 SMNVEV (reference sequence). V lost 4 bases to trimming and J lost 2 bases; unmatched junction nucleotides: 4. The CDR3 has 15 amino acids. CDR3 sequence reads: CASSSGLGAYNEQFF. CDR3 sequence (DNA): TGTGCCAGCAGTTCGGGACTAGGGGCCTACAATGAGCAGTTCTTC.

The J gene is TRBJ1-2, the V gene TRBV7-2, with a weak D call TRBD1 (6 bases). Trimming took 1 base from V and 4 from J, leaving 13 bases between them. In germline, CDR1 is SGHTA, CDR2 FQGNSA. This CDR3 comprises 15 residues. The CDR3 coding sequence is TGTGCCAGCAGCTTAGTGGCAGGGGAGGGCTATGGCTACACCTTC. As protein: CASSLVAGEGYGYTF. Full variable domain (missing parts from reference TRBV7-2 and TRBJ1-2): GAGVSQSPSNKVTEKGKDVELRCDPISGHTALYWYRQSLGQGLEFLIYFQGNSAPDKSGLPSDRFSAERTGGSVSTLTIQRTQQEDSAVYLCASSLVAGEGYGYTFGSGTRLTVV.

The V gene is TRBV6-5, the J gene TRBJ1-5; 9 bases fit TRBD1. Germline CDR1 and CDR2: MNHEY and SVGAGI. Trimming took 2 bases from V and 7 from J; bases not matched to a gene: 3. The length of the CDR3 is 14 residues. In nucleotides, the CDR3 is TGTGCCAGCAGTTACGGACAGGGGAAACAGCCCCAGCATTTT. Protein sequence: CASSYGQGKQPQHF.

The gene calls are TRBV19 and TRBJ1-1, with unresolved D. Trimming took off 4 bases at V and 2 bases at J, with 8 bases between the two ends. Germline V gene lookup returns CDR1 LNHDA and CDR2 SQIVND (reference sequence). The CDR3 is 13 amino acids. CDR3: CASSKQVNTEAFF. DNA of the CDR3: TGTGCCAGTAGTAAGCAGGTTAACACTGAAGCTTTCTTT. Looking up the rest from reference TRBV19 and TRBJ1-1 gives the full variable domain: DGGITQSPKYLFRKEGQNVTLSCEQNLNHDAMYWYRQDPGQGLRLIYYSQIVNDFQKGDIAEGYSVSREKKESFPLTVTSAQKNPTAFYLCASSKQVNTEAFFGQGTRLTVV.

The rearrangement joins TRBV30 to TRBJ1-1; 11 bases are shared with TRBD1. There are 13 residues in the CDR3. The V and J ends lost 5 bases and 8 bases, in that order; junction bases with no gene match: 7. Germline CDR1 reads GTSNPN; CDR2 reads SVGIG (reference sequence). The chain's CDR3 is CAWDPWTGGEAFF. DNA for the CDR3: TGTGCCTGGGACCCCTGGACAGGGGGCGAAGCTTTCTTT.

The chain carries TRBV4-2 and TRBJ1-5, with D possibly TRBD1 on 5 matching bases. Trimming took 0 bases from V and 7 from J, leaving 13 bases between them. This CDR3 contains 15 residues. Germline V gene lookup returns CDR1 LGHNA and CDR2 YNFKEQ. The CDR3: CASSQDVRGRQPQHF. Written as DNA, the CDR3 is TGTGCCAGCAGCCAAGATGTGCGGGGGAGGCAGCCCCAGCATTTT.

The chain employs TRBV7-8 and TRBJ2-5; TRBD1 or TRBD2 may be the D gene (6 bases each). The CDR3 sequence is 12 residues long. V was trimmed by 11 bases and J by 6 bases, leaving 16 bases between them. CDR1 is SGHVS, CDR2 FQNEAQ, per germline. The CDR3 DNA is TGTGCCTCTAAGGGGGGCGGGAAGACCCAGTACTTC. Translating gives CASKGGGKTQYF. Variable domain in full (rest from reference TRBV7-8 and TRBJ2-5): GAGVSQSPRYKVAKRGQDVALRCDPISGHVSLFWYQQALGQGPEFLTYFQNEAQLDKSGLPSDRFFAERPEGSVSTLKIQRTQQEDSAVYLCASKGGGKTQYFGPGTRLLVL.

The rearrangement uses TRBV18 and TRBJ2-5; D is perhaps TRBD2 (5 bases). The CDR3 consists of 15 residues. V lost 3 bases to trimming and J lost 1 base, with 12 bases between them. Germline-derived CDR1 and CDR2 are KGHSH and LQKENI. CDR3 coding DNA: TGTGCCAGCTCACCGATCGCCGGGATCCAAGAGACCCAGTACTTC. As protein: CASSPIAGIQETQYF.

The gene calls are TRBV30 and TRBJ1-5, with D hard to call. This CDR3 spans 13 amino acids. Looked up from germline, CDR1 is GTSNPN and CDR2 is SVGIG (reference sequence). Trimming took 3 bases from V and 7 from J, leaving 13 bases between them. The CDR3 protein is CAWSHQREQPQHF. The CDR3 region has the DNA TGTGCCTGGAGCCACCAGAGGGAACAGCCCCAGCATTTT.

This clone was seen once. This rearrangement joins TRBV7-2 to TRBJ2-2; 9 bases align to TRBD1. This CDR3 is built from 18 residues. Germline CDR1 is SGHTA and CDR2 is FQGNSA. Germline trimming cut 4 bases from V and 3 bases from J; bases unmatched to any gene: 12. As DNA, the CDR3 is TGTGCCAGCAGCTCCGGCACAGGGGGCGGACGGGACACCGGGGAGCTGTTTTTT. Its protein is CASSSGTGGGRDTGELFF.

This clone was seen a few times. The chain couples TRBV5-6 to TRBJ1-1; possible D gene TRBD1, 6 bases. The ends were cut back, 3 bases at V and 3 bases at J, with 24 bases in the middle. Germline lookup yields CDR1 SGHDT and CDR2 YYEEEE. CDR3 length: 18 amino acids. For the CDR3, the DNA is TGTGCCAGCAGCTGGACAGTAAGGGATCATCTTAGAGACACTGAAGCTTTCTTT. Protein sequence: CASSWTVRDHLRDTEAFF.

The J gene is TRBJ2-5, the V gene TRBV7-2, with D possibly TRBD2 on 5 matching bases. The CDR3 is 14 residues long. The V and J ends lost 7 bases and 7 bases respectively, with 19 bases between them. Germline V gives CDR1 SGHTA, CDR2 FQGNSA. In DNA, the CDR3 is TGTGCCAGCACCCCTTCACTAGGGTCGGCGACCCAGTACTTC. It encodes CASTPSLGSATQYF.

This clone was detected a few times. The chain carries TRBV28 and TRBJ1-2; TRBD1 is a possible D gene (5 bases). Germline V gene sequence: CDR1 MDHEN, CDR2 SYDVKM. V lost 4 bases, J lost 4 bases, and 10 bases lay in between. The CDR3 extends over 13 amino acids. The CDR3 here is CASSSGTLYGYTF. The CDR3 region has the DNA TGTGCCAGCAGTTCAGGGACCCTCTATGGCTACACCTTC.

The count of this clone is one. The V call is TRBV18, the J call TRBJ1-1; D is unresolved. Per germline, CDR1 KGHSH and CDR2 LQKENI. Trimming took 2 bases from V and 0 from J, leaving 10 bases between them. The CDR3 covers 15 residues. The CDR3 DNA follows: TGTGCCAGCTCACCAATATCAAGCATGAACACTGAAGCTTTCTTT. Protein product: CASSPISSMNTEAFF.

This clone has at least ten counts. This sequence joins TRBV4-1 and TRBJ2-1, with D perhaps matching TRBD2 (6 bases). The germline V gene encodes CDR1 MGHRA and CDR2 YSYEKL. The V and J ends lost 4 bases and 4 bases respectively, with 17 bases between them. CDR3 length equals 16 residues. The CDR3 DNA reads as TGCGCCAGCAGCCTTGTTGCAGGGAGGTCATACAATGAGCAGTTCTTC. Translated: CASSLVAGRSYNEQFF.

Turning to this clone: Other nucleotide sequences from this sample produce the same CDR3. The chain carries TRBV7-2 and TRBJ2-2, with 8 bases aligning to TRBD1. This CDR3 region has 15 residues. Trimming at V came to 1 base and at J to 5 bases, leaving 3 bases not matched to a gene. Germline CDR1 and CDR2: SGHTA and FQGNSA. CDR3 region: CASSLGTGLTGELFF. The CDR3 region has the DNA TGTGCCAGCAGCTTAGGGACAGGGTTAACCGGGGAGCTGTTTTTT.